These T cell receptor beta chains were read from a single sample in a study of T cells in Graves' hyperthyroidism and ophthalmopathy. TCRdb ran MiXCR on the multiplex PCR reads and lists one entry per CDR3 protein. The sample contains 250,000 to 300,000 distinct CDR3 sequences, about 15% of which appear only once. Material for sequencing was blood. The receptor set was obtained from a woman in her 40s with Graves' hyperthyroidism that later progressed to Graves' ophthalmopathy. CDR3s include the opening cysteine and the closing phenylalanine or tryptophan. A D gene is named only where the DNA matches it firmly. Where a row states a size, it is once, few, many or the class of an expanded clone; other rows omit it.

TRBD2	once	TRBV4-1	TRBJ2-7	CASSQDLAGVSRYNEQYF	TGCGCCAGCAGCCAAGACTTAGCGGGAGTCTCCCGTTACAATGAGCAGTACTTC
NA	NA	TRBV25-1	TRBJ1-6	CASSGRRESPLHF	TGTGCCAGCAGTGGCAGGAGGGAGTCACCCCTCCACTTT
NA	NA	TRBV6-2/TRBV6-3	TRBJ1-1	CASRADRNTEAFF	TGTGCCAGCAGAGCCGACAGGAACACTGAAGCTTTCTTT
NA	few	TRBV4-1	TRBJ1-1	CASSLGVGREDTEAFF	TGCGCCAGCAGCCTAGGGGTAGGCAGGGAGGACACTGAAGCTTTCTTT
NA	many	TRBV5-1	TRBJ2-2	CASSFIGGGELFF	TGCGCCAGCAGCTTCATTGGCGGAGGGGAGCTGTTTTTT
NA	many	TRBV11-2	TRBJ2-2	CASSHLVRNTGELFF	TGTGCCAGCAGTCACCTGGTCCGGAACACCGGGGAGCTGTTTTTT
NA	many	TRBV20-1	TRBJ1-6	CSASPPLHF	TGCAGTGCTAGTCCACCCCTCCACTTT
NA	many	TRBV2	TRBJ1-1	CASSSFRVAEAFF	TGTGCCAGCAGTTCTTTCAGGGTGGCTGAAGCTTTCTTT
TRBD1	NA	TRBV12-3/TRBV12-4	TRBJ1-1	CASRPGQGAITEAFF	TGTGCCAGCAGACCCGGACAGGGGGCCATCACTGAAGCTTTCTTT
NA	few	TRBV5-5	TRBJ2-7	CASSSTQNYEQYF	TGTGCCAGCAGCTCGACTCAAAACTACGAGCAGTACTTC
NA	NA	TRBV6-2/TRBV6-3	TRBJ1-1	CASSYSGRGGEAFF	TGTGCCAGCAGTTACTCGGGGCGGGGGGGAGAAGCTTTCTTT
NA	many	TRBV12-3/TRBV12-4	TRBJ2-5	CASSGWDTQETQYF	TGTGCCAGCAGTGGATGGGACACACAAGAGACCCAGTACTTC
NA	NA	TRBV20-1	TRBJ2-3	CSASVSGPDTQYF	TGCAGTGCTAGCGTCAGCGGCCCAGATACGCAGTATTTT
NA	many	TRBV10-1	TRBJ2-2	CASSFQVNTGELFF	TGCGCCAGCAGTTTTCAGGTCAACACCGGGGAGCTGTTTTTT
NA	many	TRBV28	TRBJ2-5	CASSLGQSRGTQYF	TGTGCCAGCAGTTTAGGCCAATCGCGAGGGACCCAGTACTTC
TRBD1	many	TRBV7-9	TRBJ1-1	CASSIQGAGGTEAFF	TGTGCCAGCAGCATACAGGGGGCTGGGGGTACTGAAGCTTTCTTT
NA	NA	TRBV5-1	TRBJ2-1	CASSRSSNEQFF	TGCGCCAGCAGCAGGTCTAGCAATGAGCAGTTCTTC
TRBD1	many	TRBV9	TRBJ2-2	CASSVAGQGVTGELFF	TGTGCCAGCAGCGTAGCTGGACAGGGGGTGACCGGGGAGCTGTTTTTT
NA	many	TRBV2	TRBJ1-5	CASSESFRGNQPQHF	TGTGCCAGCAGTGAATCTTTTAGGGGAAATCAGCCCCAGCATTTT
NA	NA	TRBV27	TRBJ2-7	CASSLGKSHEQYF	TGTGCCAGCAGTCTGGGGAAAAGCCACGAGCAGTACTTC
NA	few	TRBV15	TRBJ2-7	CTTSRDVSVSSAYEQYF	TGTACCACCAGCAGAGATGTCTCAGTCTCCTCCGCGTACGAGCAGTACTTC
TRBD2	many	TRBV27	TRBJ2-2	CASRSPGLAPTGELFF	TGTGCCAGCAGATCCCCGGGACTAGCTCCGACCGGGGAGCTGTTTTTT
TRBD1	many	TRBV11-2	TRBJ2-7	CASSMLQGSSYEQYF	TGTGCCAGCAGCATGCTACAGGGGAGCTCCTACGAGCAGTACTTC
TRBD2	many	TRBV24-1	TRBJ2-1	CATGLAGGSHNEQFF	TGTGCCACCGGACTAGCGGGGGGATCACACAATGAGCAGTTCTTC
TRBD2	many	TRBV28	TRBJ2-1	CASSLGDYGPYNEQFF	TGTGCCAGCAGTTTAGGGGACTACGGGCCCTACAATGAGCAGTTCTTC
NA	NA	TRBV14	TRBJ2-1	CASSQTTRDWRYNEQFF	TGTGCCAGCAGCCAGACCACCCGGGACTGGAGGTACAATGAGCAGTTCTTC
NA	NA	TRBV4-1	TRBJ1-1	CASSQSPPGHMNTEASF	TGCGCCAGCAGCCAATCCCCCCCCGGACACATGAACACTGAAGCTTCCTTT
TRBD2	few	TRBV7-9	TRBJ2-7	CASSSSPAIAGVYEQYF	TGTGCCAGCAGCTCGAGCCCTGCTATAGCGGGAGTCTACGAGCAGTACTTC
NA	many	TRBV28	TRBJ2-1	CASSTATGHEQFF	TGTGCCAGCAGTACCGCGACTGGGCATGAGCAGTTCTTC
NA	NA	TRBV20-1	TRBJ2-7	CSARDVYVSHEQYF	TGCAGTGCTAGAGATGTCTACGTCTCCCACGAGCAGTACTTC
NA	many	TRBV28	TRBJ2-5	CASRASSGWALRETQYF	TGTGCCAGCCGGGCTAGCTCAGGGTGGGCTCTAAGAGAGACCCAGTACTTC
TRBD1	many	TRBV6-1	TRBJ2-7	CASSTNYRGLTYEQYF	TGTGCCAGCAGTACTAACTACAGGGGGCTTACCTACGAGCAGTACTTC
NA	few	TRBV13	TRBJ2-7	CASSPLAGQEEQYF	TGTGCCAGCAGCCCGTTAGCGGGACAGGAGGAGCAGTACTTC
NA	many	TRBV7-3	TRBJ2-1	CASSFKMDGRQFF	TGTGCCAGCAGCTTTAAGATGGACGGGAGACAGTTCTTC
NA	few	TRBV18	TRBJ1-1	CASSPGHELNTEAFF	TGTGCCAGCTCACCCGGACACGAACTAAACACTGAAGCTTTCTTT
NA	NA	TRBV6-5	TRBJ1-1	CASSYSKGPSGGSEAFF	TGTGCCAGCAGTTACTCGAAAGGACCCTCTGGAGGATCTGAAGCTTTCTTT
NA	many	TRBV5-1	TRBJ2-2	CASSLAPGSTGELFF	TGCGCCAGCAGCTTGGCTCCGGGATCCACCGGGGAGCTGTTTTTT
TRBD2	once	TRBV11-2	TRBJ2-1	CASSAGLAGYEQFF	TGTGCCAGCAGCGCGGGACTAGCGGGGTATGAGCAGTTCTTC
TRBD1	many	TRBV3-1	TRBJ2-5	CASSQDPMYETGPETQYF	TGTGCCAGCAGCCAAGATCCGATGTATGAGACAGGGCCAGAGACCCAGTACTTC
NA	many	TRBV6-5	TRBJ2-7	CASSYRGGGADEQYF	TGTGCCAGCAGTTACCGGGGAGGGGGTGCCGACGAGCAGTACTTC
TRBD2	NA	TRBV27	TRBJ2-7	CASSLLGLAGGNHEQYF	TGTGCCAGCAGTTTACTAGGACTAGCGGGCGGAAACCACGAGCAGTACTTC
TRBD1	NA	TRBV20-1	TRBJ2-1	CSAGQGRGEQFF	TGCAGTGCCGGACAGGGGAGAGGAGAGCAGTTCTTC
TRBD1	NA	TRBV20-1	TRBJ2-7	CSAPGQGALRFPYEQYF	TGCAGTGCTCCCGGACAGGGGGCGCTTCGTTTCCCTTACGAGCAGTACTTC
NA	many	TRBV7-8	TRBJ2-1	CASSLVGNVNEQFF	TGTGCCAGCAGCTTAGTGGGGAATGTGAATGAGCAGTTCTTC
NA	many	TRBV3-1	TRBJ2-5	CASSQNRDSPQYF	TGTGCCAGCAGCCAGAACCGGGACTCGCCCCAGTACTTC
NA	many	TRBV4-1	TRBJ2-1	CASSQNLGENNEQFF	TGCGCCAGCAGCCAGAATTTGGGCGAGAACAATGAGCAGTTCTTC
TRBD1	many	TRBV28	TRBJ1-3	CASTDPQGARYGNTIYF	TGTGCCAGCACGGATCCCCAGGGGGCGCGTTATGGAAACACCATATATTTT
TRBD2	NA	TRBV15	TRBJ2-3	CATSSRDYTDTQYF	TGTGCCACCAGCAGCCGGGACTACACAGATACGCAGTATTTT
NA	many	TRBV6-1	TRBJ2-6	CASNPGSSGANVLTF	TGTGCCAGCAATCCAGGGTCCTCTGGGGCCAACGTCCTGACTTTC
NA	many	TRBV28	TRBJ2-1	CASSAGTYNEQFF	TGTGCCAGCAGCGCAGGGACCTACAATGAGCAGTTCTTC
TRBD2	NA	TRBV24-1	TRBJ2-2	CATSVRRASGRTGELFF	TGTGCCACCAGTGTCCGGCGGGCTAGCGGGCGCACCGGGGAGCTGTTTTTT
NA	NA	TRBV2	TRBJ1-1	CASSVMDPHEAFF	TGTGCCAGCAGTGTGATGGATCCCCATGAAGCTTTCTTT
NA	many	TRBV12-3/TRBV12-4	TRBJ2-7	CASSFQGQSSYEQYF	TGTGCCAGCAGTTTCCAGGGCCAGAGCTCCTACGAGCAGTACTTC
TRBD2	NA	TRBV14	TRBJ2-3	CASSQLWTSAPDPDTQYF	TGTGCCAGCAGCCAACTCTGGACTAGCGCGCCGGACCCAGATACGCAGTATTTT
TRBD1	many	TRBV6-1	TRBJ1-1	CAIRQGWNTEAFF	TGTGCCATCCGACAGGGGTGGAACACTGAAGCTTTCTTT
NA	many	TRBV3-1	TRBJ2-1	CASSQPGSADNEQFF	TGTGCCAGCAGCCAGCCCGGGTCTGCCGACAATGAGCAGTTCTTC
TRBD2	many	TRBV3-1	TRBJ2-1	CASSQDGGAFGHEQFF	TGTGCCAGCAGCCAAGACGGGGGGGCATTTGGCCATGAGCAGTTCTTC
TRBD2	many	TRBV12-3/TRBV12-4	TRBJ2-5	CASSWTSGSGETQYF	TGTGCCAGCAGCTGGACTAGCGGGAGTGGGGAGACCCAGTACTTC